The clone carrying this TCR beta chain came up a few times. Its matching antigen is unknown. MiXCR, applied by TCRdb to the 5' RACE reads, yields one record per CDR3 protein. The sample contains about 55,000 distinct CDR3 sequences, 20% of which appear only once. Germline V gives CDR1 WNHNN, CDR2 SYGVQD (reference sequence). The CDR3 consists of 15 residues. The V gene lost 2 bases and the J gene lost 0 bases, with 8 bases spanning the gap. Study results and limitations: Greatest tumor Treg TCR overlap was with tumor naive CD4+ cells.

Treg sorting used a CD4+CD25+CD127-/low gate. This sequence originates from a female donor with breast cancer. The sequenced sample was tumor-infiltrating Tregs sorted from the breast tumor. This rearrangement joins TRBV10-1 to TRBJ2-4; the D call may be TRBD1 or TRBD2 (5 bases each). The DNA for the CDR3 is TGCGCCAGCAGTGAGCTGGGGGAAGCCAAAAACATTCAGTACTTC. It codes for CASSELGEAKNIQYF.